A selection of T cell receptor beta chains follows, all from one sample in a study of long-term antiretroviral therapy in people with HIV. Generated by immunoSEQ multiplex PCR, the TCRdb table keeps only in-frame clones and is missing some. Seen here are 30,000 or so clones, 84% observed once, and the top ten hold roughly 6.4%. The sample consisted of unsorted PBMCs, taken 0.4 years after starting antiretroviral therapy. The receptors here all came from a man aged 18 to 30 with HIV. Each CDR3 is given with its conserved first and last residue. The D gene is left open where the match is weak. Clone size is not always given. Where it is, it says once, few, many or a class for expanded clones.

d_call,j_call,clone_size,v_call,cdr3_aa,cdr3_nt
TRBD1,TRBJ2-3,.,TRBV6-4,CASSDLGRGPDTQYF,TGTGCCAGCAGTGACCTCGGCAGGGGGCCGGATACGCAGTATTTT
.,TRBJ2-2,.,TRBV9,CASSVGGVGGELFF,TGTGCCAGCAGCGTAGGTGGCGTGGGCGGGGAGCTGTTTTTT
TRBD1,TRBJ1-2,.,TRBV10-3,CAISESPTGRGYTF,TGTGCCATCAGTGAGTCCCCGACAGGGCGAGGCTACACCTTC
.,TRBJ1-4,.,TRBV5-1,CASSPAGPWATNEKLFF,TGCGCCAGCAGCCCAGCGGGCCCATGGGCAACTAATGAAAAACTGTTTTTT
TRBD1,TRBJ1-1,.,TRBV7-9,CASSSIGQGRTEAFF,TGTGCCAGCAGCTCGATAGGACAGGGTCGCACTGAAGCTTTCTTT
TRBD2,TRBJ2-3,.,TRBV6-6,CASSFIAGANTDTQYF,TGTGCCAGCAGCTTCATAGCGGGGGCCAACACAGATACGCAGTATTTT
TRBD1,TRBJ1-1,.,TRBV10-3,CAISETGGGAMDTEAFF,TGTGCCATCAGTGAGACAGGAGGGGGCGCAATGGACACTGAAGCTTTCTTT
TRBD2,TRBJ2-7,.,TRBV5-6,CASSLGLAGSSYEQYF,TGTGCCAGCAGCTTGGGACTAGCGGGGAGCTCCTACGAGCAGTACTTC
.,TRBJ2-1,.,TRBV19,CASSTWNREGEQFF,TGTGCCAGTAGTACGTGGAACAGGGAGGGTGAGCAGTTCTTC
TRBD1,TRBJ1-4,.,TRBV6-5,CASSYLDRGEHEKLFF,TGTGCCAGCAGTTACCTTGACAGGGGAGAGCATGAGAAACTGTTTTTT
.,TRBJ2-1,.,TRBV12-5,CASGADTYDNEQFF,TGTGCTAGTGGTGCGGACACATACGACAATGAGCAGTTCTTC
.,TRBJ1-5,.,TRBV19,CASSMTGNQPQHF,TGTGCCAGTAGTATGACCGGGAATCAGCCCCAGCATTTT
.,TRBJ2-3,.,TRBV15,CATSEAASAATDTQYF,TGTGCCACCAGCGAGGCGGCTAGCGCTGCGACAGATACGCAGTATTTT
.,TRBJ2-1,.,TRBV7-8,CASSLRVDSSYNEQFF,TGTGCCAGCAGCTTACGGGTGGACAGCTCCTACAATGAGCAGTTCTTC
.,TRBJ1-4,.,TRBV19,CASSMGGQSNEKLFF,TGTGCCAGTAGTATGGGGGGTCAGTCTAATGAAAAACTGTTTTTT
.,TRBJ2-7,.,TRBV29-1,CSVQPGTLKDEQYF,TGCAGCGTCCAACCCGGGACTCTCAAGGACGAGCAGTACTTC
TRBD2,TRBJ2-3,.,TRBV7-2,CASSGTSGSADTQYF,TGTGCCAGCAGCGGGACTAGCGGGAGCGCAGATACGCAGTATTTT
.,TRBJ1-1,few,TRBV7-9,CASSLGLGMNTEAFF,TGTGCCAGCAGCTTGGGGTTAGGAATGAACACTGAAGCTTTCTTT
TRBD2,TRBJ2-1,.,TRBV18,CASSRLAGGHNEQFF,TGTGCCAGCTCTAGATTAGCGGGGGGCCACAATGAGCAGTTCTTC
.,TRBJ2-1,.,TRBV9,CASSPVGGSYNEQFF,TGTGCCAGCAGCCCAGTCGGGGGTTCCTACAATGAGCAGTTCTTC
.,TRBJ1-2,.,TRBV5-5,CASSLQGPIPYYGYTF,TGTGCCAGCAGCCTACAGGGTCCGATCCCGTATTATGGCTACACCTTC
.,TRBJ1-1,.,TRBV7-2,CASSVSDRSNTEAFF,TGTGCCAGCAGCGTCTCGGACAGATCGAACACTGAAGCTTTCTTT
TRBD2,TRBJ2-1,.,TRBV6-1,CASSERWGTSGGLSSYNEQFF,TGTGCCAGCAGTGAAAGGTGGGGGACTAGCGGGGGCCTTAGCTCCTACAATGAGCAGTTCTTC
.,TRBJ1-3,.,TRBV5-6,CASSLPGRMSSGNTIYF,TGTGCCAGCAGCCTACCGGGACGGATGTCCTCTGGAAACACCATATATTTT